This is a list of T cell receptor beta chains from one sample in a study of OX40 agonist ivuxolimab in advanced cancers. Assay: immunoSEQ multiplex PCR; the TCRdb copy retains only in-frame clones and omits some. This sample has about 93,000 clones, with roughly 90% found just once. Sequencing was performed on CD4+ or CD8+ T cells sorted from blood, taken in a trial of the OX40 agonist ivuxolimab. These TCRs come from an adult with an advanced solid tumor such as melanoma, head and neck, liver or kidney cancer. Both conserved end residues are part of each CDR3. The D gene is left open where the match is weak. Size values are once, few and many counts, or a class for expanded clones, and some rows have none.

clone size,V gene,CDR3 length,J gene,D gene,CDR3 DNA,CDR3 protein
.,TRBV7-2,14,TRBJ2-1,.,TGTGCCAGCAGCGAATGGACTGGAAACAATGAGCAGTTCTTC,CASSEWTGNNEQFF
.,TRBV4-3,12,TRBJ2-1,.,TGCGCCAGCAGCCGGGGCGAGGGTAGGCAGTTCTTC,CASSRGEGRQFF
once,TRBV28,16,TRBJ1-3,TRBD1,TGTGCCAGCACCCCACAGGGGGGCGAGTGGGGAAACACCATATATTTT,CASTPQGGEWGNTIYF
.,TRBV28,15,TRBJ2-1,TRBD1,TGTGCCAGCAGTCCCGGAGGACAGGGGTACAATGAGCAGTTCTTC,CASSPGGQGYNEQFF
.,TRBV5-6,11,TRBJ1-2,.,TGTGCCAGCCGCCGGACGGGTGGCTACACCTTC,CASRRTGGYTF
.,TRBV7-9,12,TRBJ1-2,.,TGTGCCAGCAGCTTGAGGGGACGCGAAAACACCTTC,CASSLRGRENTF
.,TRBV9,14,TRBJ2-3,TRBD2,TGTGCCAGCAGCTCAGGACTAGCCCCAGATACGCAGTATTTT,CASSSGLAPDTQYF
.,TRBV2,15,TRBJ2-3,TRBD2,TGTGCCAGCAACCCCAAGGCTAGCGGGACAGATACGCAGTATTTT,CASNPKASGTDTQYF
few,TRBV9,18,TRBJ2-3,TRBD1,TGTGCCAGCAGCCTAAGGTCAGGACAGGGGGTGAGCACAGATACGCAGTATTTT,CASSLRSGQGVSTDTQYF
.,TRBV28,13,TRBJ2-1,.,TGTGCCAGCAGCCCAGGGTTTGTAAATGAGCAGTTCTTC,CASSPGFVNEQFF
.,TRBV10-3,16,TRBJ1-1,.,TGTGCCATCAGTGAGTCCGCTGGACGGACGAACACTGAAGCTTTCTTT,CAISESAGRTNTEAFF
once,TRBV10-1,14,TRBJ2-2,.,TGCGCCAGCAGAAGACTAAGCAACACCGGGGAGCTGTTTTTT,CASRRLSNTGELFF
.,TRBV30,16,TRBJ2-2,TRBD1,TGTGCCTGGAGTGGAAAACCCGGACAGGGTACCGGGGAGCTGTTTTTT,CAWSGKPGQGTGELFF
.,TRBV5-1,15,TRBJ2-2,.,TGCGCCAGCAGGCTTGACAGCGCGAACACCGGGGAGCTGTTTTTT,CASRLDSANTGELFF
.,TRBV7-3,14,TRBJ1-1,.,TGTGCCAGCAGCTTAGTCGGCGGGAACACTGAAGCTTTCTTT,CASSLVGGNTEAFF
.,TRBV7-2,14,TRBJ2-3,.,TGTGCCAGCAGTTTGACTAGAATCGTAGGTACGCAGTATTTT,CASSLTRIVGTQYF
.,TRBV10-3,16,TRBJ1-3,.,TGTGCCATCAGTGCCGTTCGTGGGGGTGAAGGAAACACCATATATTTT,CAISAVRGGEGNTIYF
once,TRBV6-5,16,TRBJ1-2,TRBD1,TGTGCCAGCAGTTACGGGCAGGGGGCGATTAACTATGGCTACACCTTC,CASSYGQGAINYGYTF
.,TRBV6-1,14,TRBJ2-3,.,TGTGCCAGCAGTGAATTAGTCCCCACAGATACGCAGTATTTT,CASSELVPTDTQYF
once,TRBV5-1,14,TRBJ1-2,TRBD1,TGCGCCAGCAGCGGGGACAGGGGAGGCTATGGCTACACCTTC,CASSGDRGGYGYTF
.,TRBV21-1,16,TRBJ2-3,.,TGTGCCAGCAGCGAGCCCTTAGCGGGGAGCACAGATACGCAGTATTTT,CASSEPLAGSTDTQYF
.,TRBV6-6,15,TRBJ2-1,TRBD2,TGTGCCAGCAGCCAGATAGCGGGAACGGGTGGTGAGCAGTTCTTC,CASSQIAGTGGEQFF
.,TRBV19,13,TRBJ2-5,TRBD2,TGTGCCAGTACGACTAGCGGGAGGGAGACCCAGTACTTC,CASTTSGRETQYF
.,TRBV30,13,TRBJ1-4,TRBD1,TGTGCCAGTTCGGGACAGGCGAATGAAAAACTGTTTTTT,CASSGQANEKLFF